Each of the 4 T cell receptor delta chains below was sequenced from the same sample in a study of gamma-delta chains in newborns, infants, children. With CATT, TCRdb re-called clones from the reads. The sample carries 6,500 to 8,000 delta-chain clones, around 11% recorded once. Sequenced material: blood. These TCRs come from a child who was a newborn, infant or young child, either healthy, febrile or measles-vaccinated (not recorded which).

The J gene is TRDJ2, the V gene TRDV2, with TRDD3 identical over 11 bases. The germline gives CDR1 GEAIGNYY, CDR2 EKD. The CDR3 totals 18 residues. The V and J ends lost 9 bases and 0 bases, in that order; junction bases with no gene match: 14. CDR3 loop: CAARALGGYGALTAQLFF. In DNA form, the CDR3 reads TGTGCCGCCAGGGCCCTTGGGGGATACGGAGCTTTGACAGCACAACTCTTCTTT.

This clone was seen a few times. This is likely an artifact of a read error, given a far larger clone one base away. This same CDR3 is encoded by further DNA sequences in the sample. The chain recombines TRDV2 with TRDJ2; the D gene is possibly TRDD3 (6 bases). Germline V gene sequence: CDR1 GEAIGNYY, CDR2 EKD. This CDR3 has 15 residues. The chain's CDR3 is CACDSLGALTAQLFF. The DNA for the CDR3 is TGTGCCTGTGACAGCTTGGGGGCTCTCACAGCGCAACTCTTCTTT.

The sample holds a few counts of this clone. Given a much more abundant clone one base away, this may be a read error. The sample carries other DNA sequences with the same CDR3. The chain links TRDV2 to TRDJ1; TRDD3 matches at 11 bases. The germline CDR1 and CDR2 sequences are GEAIGNYY and EKD. Unmatched junction bases numbered 3, after V lost 3 bases and J lost 7 bases. The CDR3 totals 13 residues. For the CDR3, the DNA is TGTGCCTGTGACCTACTGGGGGATAGTAAACTCATCTTT. Its protein is CACDLLGDSKLIF.

The V gene is TRDV2, the J gene TRDJ3; 10 bases align to TRDD3. The germline gives CDR1 GEAIGNYY, CDR2 EKD. The junction had 7 bases not matched to a gene; V was cut back by 3 bases and J by 0 bases. The CDR3 runs to 19 residues. The CDR3 spells CACDATGGFSSWDTRQMFF. The CDR3 DNA follows: TGTGCCTGTGACGCTACTGGGGGATTTAGCTCCTGGGACACCCGACAGATGTTTTTC.